This TCR beta chain was recovered during a study of T cells in Graves' hyperthyroidism and ophthalmopathy. For the study at large: Peripheral blood was obtained at initial diagnosis, preceding any treatment.

An absence of ophthalmopathy progression within 18 months meant stable Graves' hyperthyroidism. Diagnosing involved the use of clinical symptoms, serum thyroxine and TRAb, thyroid ultrasound and orbital computed tomography. This clonotype was recorded at least ten times. V was pared by 5 bases and J by 6 bases, with 8 bases between. The CDR3 is 11 residues long. From germline, CDR1 is SGHTA and CDR2 FQGNSA. TCR beta CDR3 sequences were amplified from RNA transcripts. First-round RT-PCR targeting the TCR CDR3 was performed with the HTBI primer set. Each CDR3 protein is one row after TCRdb ran MiXCR on the multiplex PCR reads. The data show a few hundred thousand distinct CDR3 sequences, 15% to 20% seen once.

What was sequenced was blood. The chain uses TRBV7-2 and TRBJ2-7; D gene ambiguous. This receptor was taken from a man aged 35 to 55 with Graves' hyperthyroidism. The CDR3 loop is CASSPDTEQYF. The DNA of the CDR3 is TGTGCCAGCAGCCCCGACACCGAGCAGTACTTC. Drawing the rest from reference TRBV7-2 and TRBJ2-7, the complete variable domain is GAGVSQSPSNKVTEKGKDVELRCDPISGHTALYWYRQSLGQGLEFLIYFQGNSAPDKSGLPSDRFSAERTGGSVSTLTIQRTQQEDSAVYLCASSPDTEQYFGPGTRLTVT.